The rows below give T cell receptor beta chains drawn from one sample of a study of technical replicates of blood from a few donors. Sequencing was performed with immunoSEQ multiplex PCR; in TCRdb, only in-frame clones are kept and a portion is missing. The sample shows 95,000 to 100,000 clones, around 95% of them seen only once. Sequencing was done on a sample of T cells isolated from PBMCs. These receptors were obtained from a human donor in good health. Each CDR3 is given with its conserved first and last residue. Fields, in order: clone size, D gene, J gene, V gene, CDR3 length, CDR3 DNA, CDR3 protein. D genes are given only for firm matches. Clone size is not always given. Where it is, it says once, few, many or a class for expanded clones.

abundance: .
d_gene: TRBD2
j_gene: TRBJ2-3
v_gene: TRBV7-9
len: 14
CDR3nt: TGTGCCAGCCGGGGAGGGCTTAGTGCAGATACGCAGTATTTT
CDR3aa: CASRGGLSADTQYF

abundance: .
d_gene: TRBD1
j_gene: TRBJ2-7
v_gene: TRBV5-1
len: 14
CDR3nt: TGCGCCAGCAGCTTAGATGGGACAGTTGACGAGCAGTACTTC
CDR3aa: CASSLDGTVDEQYF

abundance: .
d_gene: TRBD1
j_gene: TRBJ2-2
v_gene: TRBV5-1
len: 16
CDR3nt: TGCGCCAGCAGCTTCAGGGGGCCAGAGAACACCGGGGAGCTGTTTTTT
CDR3aa: CASSFRGPENTGELFF

abundance: .
d_gene: TRBD1
j_gene: TRBJ1-2
v_gene: TRBV9
len: 18
CDR3nt: TGTGCCAGCAGCGGCCCGACAGGGGGCGACTTTGTGGACTATGGCTACACCTTC
CDR3aa: CASSGPTGGDFVDYGYTF

abundance: .
d_gene: TRBD1
j_gene: TRBJ1-1
v_gene: TRBV7-3
len: 21
CDR3nt: TGTGCCAGCAGCTCACCCCGACAGGGGGCGGGTTGGCGACTGATGAACACTGAAGCTTTCTTT
CDR3aa: CASSSPRQGAGWRLMNTEAFF

abundance: .
d_gene: .
j_gene: TRBJ1-2
v_gene: TRBV7-9
len: 13
CDR3nt: TGTGCCAGCAGTTTTAGGGGTTCCTATGGCTACACCTTC
CDR3aa: CASSFRGSYGYTF

abundance: .
d_gene: TRBD1
j_gene: TRBJ1-2
v_gene: TRBV12-5
len: 17
CDR3nt: TGTGCTAGTGGTTTGGTATCTGGACAGGGGGAAAGATATGGCTACACCTTC
CDR3aa: CASGLVSGQGERYGYTF

abundance: .
d_gene: .
j_gene: TRBJ1-1
v_gene: TRBV27
len: 14
CDR3nt: TGTGCCAGCAGTTTGGAAGGGGCGGACACTGAAGCTTTCTTT
CDR3aa: CASSLEGADTEAFF

abundance: .
d_gene: TRBD1
j_gene: TRBJ2-2
v_gene: TRBV19
len: 17
CDR3nt: TGTGCCAGTAGTATAACCGGGACAGGGTTTCACACCGGGGAGCTGTTTTTT
CDR3aa: CASSITGTGFHTGELFF

abundance: .
d_gene: TRBD1
j_gene: TRBJ2-1
v_gene: TRBV5-6
len: 15
CDR3nt: TGTGCCAGCAGCTCGGGACAGGGCTCCTACAATGAGCAGTTCTTC
CDR3aa: CASSSGQGSYNEQFF

abundance: .
d_gene: .
j_gene: TRBJ2-1
v_gene: TRBV5-8
len: 14
CDR3nt: TGTGCCAGCAGCCATTGGACTGGGAACAATGAGCAGTTCTTC
CDR3aa: CASSHWTGNNEQFF

abundance: once
d_gene: .
j_gene: TRBJ2-1
v_gene: TRBV5-1
len: 15
CDR3nt: TGCGCCAGCAGCTTCGGAGTAAGCTCCTACAATGAGCAGTTCTTC
CDR3aa: CASSFGVSSYNEQFF

abundance: .
d_gene: .
j_gene: TRBJ2-7
v_gene: TRBV7-8
len: 15
CDR3nt: TGTGCCAGCAGCCCAAATGCCTGGGGGGCCTACGAGCAGTACTTC
CDR3aa: CASSPNAWGAYEQYF

abundance: .
d_gene: .
j_gene: TRBJ1-5
v_gene: TRBV11-3
len: 16
CDR3nt: TGTGCCAGCAGCCCGAATAAATGCAGGAACAATCAGCCCCAGCATTTT
CDR3aa: CASSPNKCRNNQPQHF

abundance: .
d_gene: TRBD1
j_gene: TRBJ1-2
v_gene: TRBV6-5
len: 15
CDR3nt: TGTGCCAGCAGTGCCCGACAGGGAACAGGGTATGGCTACACCTTC
CDR3aa: CASSARQGTGYGYTF

abundance: .
d_gene: .
j_gene: TRBJ2-3
v_gene: TRBV9
len: 17
CDR3nt: TGTGCCAGCAGCGTAGAGTTGGATAGCGTACGCACAGATACGCAGTATTTT
CDR3aa: CASSVELDSVRTDTQYF

abundance: .
d_gene: .
j_gene: TRBJ2-1
v_gene: TRBV5-1
len: 15
CDR3nt: TGCGCCAGCACCGCCGGACTGGTATCCTACAATGAGCAGTTCTTC
CDR3aa: CASTAGLVSYNEQFF

abundance: .
d_gene: TRBD2
j_gene: TRBJ2-1
v_gene: TRBV10-3
len: 14
CDR3nt: TGTGCCATCAGGTTAGCGGGAGAAAGCGCTGAGCAGTTCTTC
CDR3aa: CAIRLAGESAEQFF

abundance: .
d_gene: .
j_gene: TRBJ2-1
v_gene: TRBV30
len: 12
CDR3nt: TGTGCCTGGAGTGTACTTTACAATGAGCAGTTCTTC
CDR3aa: CAWSVLYNEQFF

abundance: .
d_gene: TRBD2
j_gene: TRBJ2-7
v_gene: TRBV9
len: 17
CDR3nt: TGTGCCAGCAGCGTGGGGCCGGTGGGACTAGCGGTTTACGAGCAGTACTTC
CDR3aa: CASSVGPVGLAVYEQYF

abundance: .
d_gene: .
j_gene: TRBJ2-1
v_gene: TRBV27
len: 13
CDR3nt: TGTGCCAGCAGTTATGGGGGCCCCAATGAGCAGTTCTTC
CDR3aa: CASSYGGPNEQFF

abundance: .
d_gene: .
j_gene: TRBJ2-3
v_gene: TRBV7-9
len: 13
CDR3nt: TGTGCCAGCACGAACAGCAACACAGATACGCAGTATTTT
CDR3aa: CASTNSNTDTQYF

abundance: .
d_gene: .
j_gene: TRBJ1-5
v_gene: TRBV15
len: 15
CDR3nt: TGTGCCACCAGCAGAGGCGATGGGGGGGATCAGCCCCAGCATTTT
CDR3aa: CATSRGDGGDQPQHF

abundance: .
d_gene: .
j_gene: TRBJ1-1
v_gene: TRBV4-1
len: 16
CDR3nt: TGCGCCAGCAGCCTTGCAGGGCGAGGTTTGAACACTGAAGCTTTCTTT
CDR3aa: CASSLAGRGLNTEAFF

abundance: .
d_gene: .
j_gene: TRBJ1-1
v_gene: TRBV28
len: 14
CDR3nt: TGTGCCAGCAGTTTATGGCCGCAGGGGACTGAAGCTTTCTTT
CDR3aa: CASSLWPQGTEAFF

abundance: .
d_gene: TRBD1
j_gene: TRBJ2-1
v_gene: TRBV5-1
len: 15
CDR3nt: TGCGCCAGCAGCGGAACAGGGGGCTCCTACAATGAGCAGTTCTTC
CDR3aa: CASSGTGGSYNEQFF

abundance: .
d_gene: .
j_gene: TRBJ1-2
v_gene: TRBV20-1
len: 11
CDR3nt: TGCAGTGCTCCTCCTAACTATGGCTACACCTTC
CDR3aa: CSAPPNYGYTF

abundance: .
d_gene: .
j_gene: TRBJ1-5
v_gene: TRBV6-1
len: 15
CDR3nt: TGTGCCAGCAGTACACAGACAGGACGCAATCAGCCCCAGCATTTT
CDR3aa: CASSTQTGRNQPQHF

abundance: .
d_gene: .
j_gene: TRBJ1-1
v_gene: TRBV7-6
len: 13
CDR3nt: TGTGCCAGCAGCTTAACTAAGAACACTGAAGCTTTCTTT
CDR3aa: CASSLTKNTEAFF

abundance: .
d_gene: .
j_gene: TRBJ2-4
v_gene: TRBV11-2
len: 12
CDR3nt: TGTGCCAGCAGCGCGGGACCGGGGTATCAGTACTTC
CDR3aa: CASSAGPGYQYF

abundance: few
d_gene: .
j_gene: TRBJ1-2
v_gene: TRBV19
len: 13
CDR3nt: TGTGCCAGTAGTATATGGGGCGACTATGGCTACACCTTC
CDR3aa: CASSIWGDYGYTF

abundance: .
d_gene: .
j_gene: TRBJ2-7
v_gene: TRBV6-1
len: 14
CDR3nt: TGTGCCAGCGGAGCCTTCATACCCCTCTACGAGCAGTACTTC
CDR3aa: CASGAFIPLYEQYF

abundance: .
d_gene: .
j_gene: TRBJ1-2
v_gene: TRBV7-9
len: 14
CDR3nt: TGTGCCAGCAGCTGGATACAGGGAGACTATGGCTACACCTTC
CDR3aa: CASSWIQGDYGYTF

abundance: .
d_gene: .
j_gene: TRBJ2-3
v_gene: TRBV5-6
len: 16
CDR3nt: TGTGCCAGCAGCTTGCTGGAGAGGGCTTTCACAGATACGCAGTATTTT
CDR3aa: CASSLLERAFTDTQYF

abundance: .
d_gene: TRBD2
j_gene: TRBJ2-7
v_gene: TRBV10-3
len: 17
CDR3nt: TGTGCCATCAGTGAACGGTTTCATAGCGGGAGTAGGTACGAGCAGTACTTC
CDR3aa: CAISERFHSGSRYEQYF

abundance: .
d_gene: TRBD1
j_gene: TRBJ1-1
v_gene: TRBV19
len: 13
CDR3nt: TGTGCCAGTACCACAGGGGGCATCACTGAAGCTTTCTTT
CDR3aa: CASTTGGITEAFF

abundance: once
d_gene: .
j_gene: TRBJ1-1
v_gene: TRBV6-1
len: 11
CDR3nt: TGTGCCACCAGAACAGAAATCGAAGCTTTCTTT
CDR3aa: CATRTEIEAFF

abundance: .
d_gene: TRBD1
j_gene: TRBJ1-2
v_gene: TRBV5-1
len: 15
CDR3nt: TGCGCCAGCAGCCCCGGGACAGGGTCCACTCTCCGGTACACCTTC
CDR3aa: CASSPGTGSTLRYTF

abundance: once
d_gene: .
j_gene: TRBJ2-1
v_gene: TRBV7-6
len: 14
CDR3nt: TGTGCCAGCAGTTCGTCGGTCCGCGGCGTACAGGAGTTCTTC
CDR3aa: CASSSSVRGVQEFF

abundance: .
d_gene: TRBD1
j_gene: TRBJ1-5
v_gene: TRBV19
len: 14
CDR3nt: TGTGCCAGTGCACCCGGGACAGGGGTTCAGCCCCAGCATTTT
CDR3aa: CASAPGTGVQPQHF

abundance: .
d_gene: .
j_gene: TRBJ1-5
v_gene: TRBV7-7
len: 16
CDR3nt: TGTGCCAGCAGGTCGGGTTTAAGCAGGGGACCCCGGCCCCAGCATTTT
CDR3aa: CASRSGLSRGPRPQHF

abundance: .
d_gene: TRBD1
j_gene: TRBJ1-4
v_gene: TRBV5-1
len: 15
CDR3nt: TGCGCCAGCAGCCCTGGGACAGGGCCTAATGAAAAACTGTTTTTT
CDR3aa: CASSPGTGPNEKLFF